One and the same sample provided the 27 T cell receptor beta chains below, sequenced in a study of T cells after posttransplantation cyclophosphamide. Method: immunoSEQ multiplex PCR; TCRdb's copy keeps in-frame clones and lacks some. This sample has roughly 41,000 clones and no singletons, with over 5.5% in the ten largest. Sequenced: PBMCs. These receptors originate from a man aged 30 to 39 in good health and a related stem cell transplant donor.

This clone was counted many times. J is TRBJ1-5 and V is TRBV27; possibly TRBD1 for D (5 bases). Germline V CDR1 and CDR2: MNHEY, SMNVEV (reference sequence). V gave up 7 bases and J gave up 4 bases, with 8 bases separating them. The CDR3 is made up of 12 amino acids. The CDR3 loop is CASTTENQPQHF. As DNA, the CDR3 is TGTGCCAGCACGACAGAGAATCAGCCCCAGCATTTT.

This clone was counted between two and nine times. This chain links TRBV7-2 with TRBJ1-1; no clear D gene. Germline V CDR1 and CDR2: SGHTA, FQGNSA. CDR3 size: 17 residues. V dropped 6 bases and J dropped 1 base, with 21 bases sitting between them. The CDR3 DNA reads TGTGCCAGCAGGTCGGAGGTGGGCCTCCACGGGAACACTGAAGCTTTCTTT. Residues: CASRSEVGLHGNTEAFF.

This clone was seen ten or more times. V and J are TRBV12-3 or TRBV12-4 and TRBJ1-4; perhaps TRBD1 as D (6 bases). The germline V and J ends were trimmed by 0 bases and 13 bases, with 18 bases remaining between them. The CDR3 sequence is 15 residues long. DNA for the CDR3: TGTGCCAGCAGTTTAGCGAGGGGACACTCCGTCGCACTGTTTTTT. Encoded protein: CASSLARGHSVALFF.

This clone was observed at least ten times. V usage is TRBV28 and J usage is TRBJ2-5, with 9 bases fitting TRBD1. This CDR3 contains 15 residues. With V trimmed by 5 bases and J by 5 bases, 9 bases remained unmatched. Germline V gene data show CDR1 as MDHEN and CDR2 as SYDVKM. CDR3 nucleotide sequence: TGTGCCAGCAGTAACCTACAGGGGGCCACGGAGACCCAGTACTTC. This gives the protein CASSNLQGATETQYF.

This clone was seen repeatedly, ten times or more. The gene calls are TRBV13 and TRBJ1-4; TRBD1 aligns across 7 bases. The CDR3 consists of 16 residues. Germline CDR1 reads PRHDT; CDR2 reads FYEKMQ (reference sequence). V dropped 0 bases and J dropped 10; count of bases not matched to a gene: 11. The CDR3: CASSLGRLTGSGKLFF. The CDR3, as DNA: TGTGCCAGCAGCTTAGGAAGACTGACAGGGTCTGGAAAACTGTTTTTT.

This clone was observed at least ten times. The chain links TRBV7-9 to TRBJ1-6; D not certain. Germline assignment: CDR1 SEHNR and CDR2 FQNEAQ (reference sequence). The CDR3 sequence is 16 residues long. Trimming took off 5 bases at V and 0 bases at J, with 11 bases between the two ends. CDR3 residues: CASSDNTSSYNSPLHF. In nucleotides, the CDR3 is TGTGCCAGCAGCGACAATACGAGCTCCTATAATTCACCCCTCCACTTT.

The genes are TRBV4-3 and TRBJ1-2; maybe TRBD1 (5 bases). Germline loops: CDR1 LGHNA, CDR2 YSLEER. This CDR3 has 15 amino acids. Trimming removed 0 bases from V and 8 bases from J, with 16 bases in between. The CDR3 spells CASSQDRAGREGYTF. For the CDR3, the DNA is TGCGCCAGCAGCCAAGATCGGGCAGGGCGCGAGGGCTACACCTTC.

Many counts were recorded for this clone. The V call is TRBV7-2, the J call TRBJ2-3; TRBD2 might be the D (6 bases). With 1 base removed from V and 3 bases from J, the gap between germline ends came to 14 bases. This CDR3 is built from 16 residues. The V gene's germline CDR1 is SGHTA and CDR2 FQGNSA. The CDR3 sequence is CASSLGGVGSTDTQYF. Here the CDR3 DNA reads TGTGCCAGCAGCTTAGGGGGGGTAGGGAGTACAGATACGCAGTATTTT.

This clone was seen more than once but under ten times. V gene TRBV29-1 combines with J gene TRBJ2-7; the D is unclear. Germline CDR1 reads SQVTM; CDR2 reads ANQGSEA. CDR3 length equals 11 residues. Between the trimmed V and J ends, which lost 6 bases and 0 bases, there was a span of 6 bases. The CDR3 bases are TGCAGCGTAGGCAGCTCCTACGAGCAGTACTTC. It translates to CSVGSSYEQYF.

At least ten counts were recorded for this clone. The genes are TRBV7-9 and TRBJ2-7; TRBD2 aligns across 10 bases. Losses at the gene ends were 1 base for V and 7 bases for J; bases not matched to a gene: 7. The CDR3 extends over 15 amino acids. Per the germline V gene, CDR1 is SEHNR and CDR2 is FQNEAQ (reference sequence). The CDR3, as DNA: TGTGCCAGCAGCTTAGGGGTGGGACTAGCGATTGAGCAGTACTTC. Its translation is CASSLGVGLAIEQYF.

This clone occurred a few times. The rearrangement uses TRBV25-1 and TRBJ1-5; D gene uncertain. V gave up 1 base and J gave up 1 base, with 11 bases separating them. The CDR3 loop spans 16 amino acids. The germline gives CDR1 MGHDK, CDR2 SYGVNS. The CDR3 DNA sequence: TGTGCCAGCAGTGAATCTAAGGGCGGGAGCAATCAGCCCCAGCATTTT. Protein: CASSESKGGSNQPQHF.

This clone was seen many times. The V gene is TRBV5-1, the J gene TRBJ2-7; 14 bases are shared with TRBD2. The CDR3 is 15 amino acids. J lost 3 bases, V lost 4 bases, and 3 bases had no gene match. Germline V gene lookup returns CDR1 SGHRS and CDR2 YFSETQ. CDR3 loop: CASSAGTSGGYEQYF. The CDR3 DNA is TGCGCCAGCAGCGCCGGGACTAGCGGGGGCTACGAGCAGTACTTC.

This clone came up many times. The rearrangement joins TRBV12-3 or TRBV12-4 to TRBJ2-1; TRBD1 matches 8 bases. This CDR3 has 16 residues. J gave up 0 bases and V 5 bases, and 6 bases lay outside the gene matches. CDR3 sequence reads: CASSTGGQGSYNEQFF. The CDR3 DNA sequence: TGTGCCAGCAGTACGGGTGGACAGGGCTCCTACAATGAGCAGTTCTTC.

This clone was counted many times. This sequence joins TRBV5-1 and TRBJ2-3; the match to TRBD2 covers 15 bases. This CDR3 region has 19 residues. The trim removed 3 bases at V and 0 bases at J, leaving 8 bases unmatched. Germline-derived CDR1 and CDR2 are SGHRS and YFSETQ. The CDR3 reads CASSSGLAGGVPSTDTQYF. The CDR3 bases are TGCGCCAGCAGCTCCGGACTAGCGGGGGGGGTACCTAGCACAGATACGCAGTATTTT.

This clone was picked up many times. The chain is built from TRBV6-6 and TRBJ1-1; 7 bases map to TRBD1. The CDR3 has 14 residues. The J segment lost 0 bases and the V segment lost 8 bases, leaving 6 bases of the junction unmatched. Germline values: CDR1 MNHNY, CDR2 SVGAGI (reference sequence). The CDR3 nucleotides are TGTGCCAGCGGCAGACAGGGAATGAACACTGAAGCTTTCTTT. This gives the protein CASGRQGMNTEAFF.

The table lists this clone with many counts. The V call is TRBV6-5, the J call TRBJ2-2; maybe TRBD1 (6 bases). In germline, CDR1 is MNHEY, CDR2 SVGAGI. Trimming left V 6 bases short and J 3 bases short, with 14 bases between. The CDR3 sequence is 15 residues long. The CDR3 bases are TGTGCCAGCAGCGCGCAGGGGAGAGACACCGGGGAGCTGTTTTTT. It specifies CASSAQGRDTGELFF.

This clone was seen at least ten times. The gene calls are TRBV28 and TRBJ1-6; 8 positions match TRBD1. V was clipped by 5 bases and J by 5 bases; unmatched bases: 2. Germline values: CDR1 MDHEN, CDR2 SYDVKM. The length of the CDR3 is 14 residues. CDR3 sequence (DNA): TGTGCCAGCAGTGCGACAGGGGATAATTCACCCCTCCACTTT. Protein product: CASSATGDNSPLHF.

In its sample, this clone was seen many times. The chain is built from TRBV18 and TRBJ2-3, with D possibly TRBD1 on 6 matching bases. The V end was cut by 8 bases, the J end by 0 bases, with 21 bases between. Germline loops: CDR1 KGHSH, CDR2 LQKENI. This CDR3 has 17 amino acids. The CDR3 loop reads CASGSRDILKSTDTQYF. CDR3 in DNA: TGTGCCAGCGGATCGAGGGACATCCTAAAAAGCACAGATACGCAGTATTTT.

This clone was recorded at least ten times. The chain combines TRBV7-9 with TRBJ2-1; D is unclear. Germline V CDR1 and CDR2: SEHNR, FQNEAQ (reference sequence). The germline V and J ends were trimmed by 3 bases and 5 bases, with 8 bases remaining between them. CDR3 length: 13 residues. CDR3 nucleotides: TGTGCCAGCAGCTTCCGACACGACAATGAGCAGTTCTTC. Translation gives CASSFRHDNEQFF. The entire variable domain, with the rest obtained from reference TRBV7-9 and TRBJ2-1, is as follows: DTGVSQNPRHKITKRGQNVTFRCDPISEHNRLYWYRQTLGQGPEFLTYFQNEAQLEKSRLLSDRFSAERPKGSFSTLEIQRTEQGDSAMYLCASSFRHDNEQFFGPGTRLTVL.

Many counts were recorded for this clone. J is TRBJ1-1 and V is TRBV5-1, with D perhaps TRBD1 (6 bases). The CDR3 runs to 15 residues. CDR1 is SGHRS and CDR2 is YFSETQ in the germline V gene. The V end lost 0 bases, the J end lost 2 bases, and 11 bases lay between the germline ends. CDR3: CASSLAGRGNTEAFF. CDR3 in DNA: TGCGCCAGCAGCTTGGCAGGCAGGGGCAACACTGAAGCTTTCTTT.

This clone was detected many times. The rearrangement joins TRBV6-5 to TRBJ2-1; D is unclear. The CDR3 is 15 residues long. V lost 4 bases to trimming and J lost 7 bases, with 17 bases between them. Germline V gene sequence: CDR1 MNHEY, CDR2 SVGAGI. CDR3 residues: CASSSFGVQENEQFF. The CDR3 DNA follows: TGTGCCAGCAGTTCCTTCGGAGTTCAGGAGAATGAGCAGTTCTTC.

The table lists this clone with many counts. This sequence joins TRBV7-9 and TRBJ2-7, with TRBD1 matching over 12 bases. The CDR3 is 16 amino acids. Trimming cost V 2 bases and J 6 bases; bases outside gene matches: 8. Germline assignment: CDR1 SEHNR and CDR2 FQNEAQ (reference sequence). CDR3 amino acids: CASSLSTGTGGLEQYF. The CDR3 bases are TGTGCCAGCAGCTTATCAACCGGGACAGGGGGCCTCGAGCAGTACTTC.

Many counts were recorded for this clone. The chain links TRBV2 to TRBJ2-1, with 7 nucleotides matching TRBD2. V lost 6 bases and J lost 0; bases outside the gene matches: 8. The CDR3 has 16 residues. The germline CDR1 and CDR2 sequences are SNHLY and FYNNEI. The CDR3 sequence: CASRGRAGSSYNEQFF. The DNA of the CDR3 is TGTGCCAGCAGGGGACGAGCGGGGAGCTCCTACAATGAGCAGTTCTTC. Based on the CDR3 plus reference TRBV2 and TRBJ2-1, the full variable domain is EPEVTQTPSHQVTQMGQEVILRCVPISNHLYFYWYRQILGQKVEFLVSFYNNEISEKSEIFDDQFSVERPDGSNFTLKIRSTKLEDSAMYFCASRGRAGSSYNEQFFGPGTRLTVL.

This clone was recorded at least ten times. The rearrangement uses TRBV18 and TRBJ1-6; TRBD1 aligns across 8 bases. The CDR3 is 14 residues long. The V gene's germline CDR1 is KGHSH and CDR2 LQKENI. Germline trimming cut 3 bases from V and 8 bases from J; bases unmatched to any gene: 3. The DNA of the CDR3 is TGTGCCAGCTCACCGGACAGGGTGCATTCACCCCTCCACTTT. This encodes CASSPDRVHSPLHF.

This clone was recorded many times. The chain carries TRBV5-4 and TRBJ2-3, with 8 bases that match TRBD2. This CDR3 has 15 residues. V gave up 0 bases and J gave up 4 bases; unmatched junction bases: 4. Germline V CDR1 and CDR2: SGHNT, YYREEE (reference sequence). The CDR3 DNA reads TGTGCCAGCAGCTTGGCGGGGGGGCCATCAGATACGCAGTATTTT. This codes for CASSLAGGPSDTQYF.

This clone showed up many times. The chain uses TRBV28 and TRBJ1-5; tentative D call: TRBD1 (6 bases). This CDR3 is 15 amino acids long. Germline V gene data show CDR1 as MDHEN and CDR2 as SYDVKM. V was shortened by 6 bases and J by 3 bases, with 15 bases between the two germline ends. The CDR3 spells CASSPPGGLNQPQHF. DNA of the CDR3: TGTGCCAGCAGCCCCCCCGGGGGGCTCAATCAGCCCCAGCATTTT.

In its sample, this clone was seen many times. The chain has TRBV4-1 and TRBJ2-7; 11 bases match TRBD1. Germline loops: CDR1 MGHRA, CDR2 YSYEKL. This CDR3 region has 15 residues. Trimming cost V 5 bases and J 2 bases; bases outside gene matches: 5. The CDR3 loop is CASSSPGQGAYEQYF. The DNA for the CDR3 is TGCGCCAGCAGCTCGCCGGGACAGGGGGCCTACGAGCAGTACTTC.